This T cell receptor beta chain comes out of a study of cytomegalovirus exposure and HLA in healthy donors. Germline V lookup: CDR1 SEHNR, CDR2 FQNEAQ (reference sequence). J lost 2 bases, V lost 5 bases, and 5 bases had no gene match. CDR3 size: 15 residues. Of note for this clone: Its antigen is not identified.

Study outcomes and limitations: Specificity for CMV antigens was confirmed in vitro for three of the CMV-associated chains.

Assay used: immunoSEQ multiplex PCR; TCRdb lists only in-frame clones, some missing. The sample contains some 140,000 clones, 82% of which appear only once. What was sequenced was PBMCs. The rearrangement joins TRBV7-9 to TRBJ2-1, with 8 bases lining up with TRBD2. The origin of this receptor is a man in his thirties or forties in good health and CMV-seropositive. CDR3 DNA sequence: TGTGCCAGCAGCCCCGGACTAGCCACCTACAATGAGCAGTTCTTC. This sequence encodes CASSPGLATYNEQFF.